This T cell receptor (beta chain) was obtained from a study of blood T cell repertoires in COVID-19. The overall study: Sites across the United States, Italy and Spain contributed samples from acute and convalescent COVID-19. T cells, B-cell-depleted T cells, or PBMCs provided the cDNA or gDNA that served as material.

Seattle patient enrollment occurred during active infection, with longitudinal follow-up thereafter. Original analysis: How many nucleated cells were present was estimated from reference gene primer amplification. Method: immunoSEQ multiplex PCR; TCRdb's copy keeps in-frame clones and lacks some. V and J calls and clone size come straight from that table; D and trimming were deduced from the DNA. The table shows more than 200,000 clones, with under 90% occurring only once. CDR1 SGHDN and CDR2 FVKESK come from the germline V gene. V lost 4 bases to trimming and J lost 3 bases, with 10 bases between them. This CDR3 comprises 13 residues.

V and J are TRBV14 and TRBJ2-7; D is uncertain. The receptor was derived from a man in his fifties with COVID-19, enrolled during active disease. The sample taken for sequencing was peripheral blood. In DNA, the CDR3 is TGTGCCAGCAGCCCCGCTATAAACTACGAGCAGTACTTC. Protein: CASSPAINYEQYF.